The T cell receptor beta chain described here comes from a study of control samples from healthy donors and cancer patients. Using immunoSEQ multiplex PCR, the repertoire was profiled, and TCRdb retains in-frame clones only, with some absent. The table shows roughly 150,000 clones, with about 94% occurring only once. V was pared by 5 bases and J by 5 bases, with 9 bases between. Germline V gene lookup returns CDR1 DFQATT and CDR2 SNEGSKA (reference sequence). The CDR3 is made up of 11 amino acids. This TCR was recovered from a woman in her 30s in good health. Sequences were obtained from blood. This rearrangement joins TRBV20-1 to TRBJ2-5; perhaps TRBD2 as D (6 bases). The CDR3: CSAPGEETQYF. Here the CDR3 DNA reads TGCAGTGCTCCGGGGGAGGAGACCCAGTACTTC.